The next 26 T cell receptor beta chains were all read from a single sample in a study of tumor and adjacent non-tumor tissue in lung cancer. The library came from three nested PCR rounds adapted from ARM-PCR protocols. Each CDR3 protein is one row after TCRdb ran MiXCR on the multiplex PCR reads. The sample gives under 95,000 distinct CDR3 sequences, approximately 70% of which show up once; around 19% is in the top ten. No cell sorting was done before RNA was extracted from the tissue. Material: lung tumor tissue. These receptors were collected from a man in his 60s with non-small cell lung cancer.

As for this clonotype: At one end the junction does not follow the germline gene, possibly because of a read error. The rearrangement uses TRBV11-1 and TRBJ2-1; D tentatively reads TRBD1 or TRBD2 (5 bases each). Germline CDR1 is SGHAT and CDR2 is FQDESV (reference sequence). The CDR3 contains 16 residues. DNA for the CDR3: TGTGCCAGCAGCCTTCGCTCGACAAGTGGGGGATATGAGCAGTCCTTC. It encodes CASSLRSTSGGYEQSF.

This rearrangement joins TRBV6-6 to TRBJ2-7; D may be TRBD2 (5 bases). The CDR3 loop spans 14 amino acids. Per germline, CDR1 MNHNY and CDR2 SVGAGI (reference sequence). V lost 6 bases and J 9 bases, leaving 21 bases between the germline ends. CDR3 in DNA: TGTGCCAGCAGGACTCCACGGGGAGTCCACGGGCAGTACTTC. Its protein is CASRTPRGVHGQYF.

This clonotype occurred many times. The genes are TRBV10-3 and TRBJ2-2, with TRBD2 as a possible D gene (6 bases). The CDR3 is made up of 16 amino acids. Trimming stripped 0 bases from V and 2 bases from J, with 10 bases between. Germline loops: CDR1 ENHRY, CDR2 SYGVKD. The CDR3 region has the DNA TGTGCCATCAGTGAGTCGGAGGGGATTAACACCGGGGAGCTGTTTTTT. Translation: CAISESEGINTGELFF.

A remark on this clonotype: One end of the junction fails to match germline, which may point to a read error. J is TRBJ1-5 and V is TRBV6-1, with unresolved D. The germline gives CDR1 MNHNS, CDR2 SASEGT. The CDR3 is 13 amino acids. DNA of the CDR3: TGTGCCAGCAGCGTCATGTTTGATCAGCCCCAGCATTTC. It translates to CASSVMFDQPQHF.

The chain joins TRBV11-2 to TRBJ2-5; TRBD2 is a possible D gene (5 bases). V shed 11 bases and J shed 1 base, with 23 bases lying between them. In germline, CDR1 is SGHAT, CDR2 FQNNGV. The CDR3 covers 16 residues. The CDR3 here is CAGNLHGLAVQETQYF. As DNA, the CDR3 is TGTGCCGGCAACTTACACGGACTTGCCGTCCAAGAGACCCAGTACTTC.

Note on this clonotype: A read error may account for a junction end that differs from germline. The chain links TRBV6-2 or TRBV6-3 to TRBJ1-2, with a weak D call TRBD1 (6 bases). Germline V lookup: CDR1 MNHEY, CDR2 SVGEGT. The CDR3 totals 14 residues. The CDR3 DNA reads TGTACCAGCAGTCCCCCGACAGGTGCATATGGCTACACCTTC. It translates to CTSSPPTGAYGYTF.

This clonotype was detected only a few times. Mismatch with germline at one junction end may stem from a read error. This chain uses TRBV7-9 with TRBJ2-3; 7 bases line up with TRBD2. The CDR3 sequence is 20 residues long. Germline CDR1 is SEHNR and CDR2 is FQNEAQ (reference sequence). Written as DNA, the CDR3 is TGTGTCAGCAGCTTCTTCGGACTAGAAGAAGCGAAGGCTAGCACAGATACGCAGTATTTT. Amino acids: CVSSFFGLEEAKASTDTQYF.

This clonotype was recorded at least ten times. This chain joins TRBV7-8 and TRBJ2-1; TRBD2 might be the D (5 bases). Deletions cut 7 bases from V and 8 bases from J, with 15 bases between. Germline V gene data show CDR1 as SGHVS and CDR2 as FQNEAQ. There are 13 residues in the CDR3. The CDR3 protein is CASTSTSGYEQFF. The CDR3 nucleotides read TGTGCCAGCACCTCTACTAGTGGCTATGAGCAGTTCTTC.

The rearrangement uses TRBV6-2 or TRBV6-3 and TRBJ1-1; tentative D call: TRBD1 (5 bases). From germline, CDR1 is MNHEY and CDR2 SVGEGT. This CDR3 contains 14 residues. The CDR3 bases are TGTACGAGCAGTTGCAGGGAAATGAACACTGAAGCTTTCTTT. This translates into CTSSCREMNTEAFF.

This rearrangement joins TRBV24-1 to TRBJ2-3; weak D call: TRBD1 (5 bases). Germline CDR1 KGHDR, CDR2 SFDVKD. This CDR3 spans 15 amino acids. Here the CDR3 reads CVISDNRGRSDTQYF. The DNA for the CDR3 is TGTGTCATCAGTGATAATAGGGGTAGGTCAGATACGCAGTATTTT.

This clonotype was observed a single time. At one of its ends the junction is not consistent with the germline gene, which may arise from a read error. The rearrangement links TRBV12-3 or TRBV12-4 to TRBJ1-2; TRBD1 matches 7 bases. This CDR3 comprises 12 residues. CDR3 protein: CVSSRDSYGYSF. DNA for the CDR3: TGTGTCAGCAGCAGGGACAGCTATGGTTACAGCTTC.

This clonotype was recorded a few times. Since a much larger clone is just one base distant, this may be a read error. The chain couples TRBV6-5 to TRBJ2-1, with TRBD1 matching 8 bases. Germline CDR1 MNHEY, CDR2 SVGAGI. This CDR3 is built from 15 residues. Here the CDR3 DNA reads TGTGTCGGCAGTTACTCTCAGGGGGCGGATAATGAGCAGTTCTTC. This gives the protein CVGSYSQGADNEQFF.

As for this clonotype: The CDR3 carries no conserved terminal phenylalanine or tryptophan, so it likely arises from a read error. The CDR3 loop reads CASSDWGTGGCYEQYL. The CDR3 bases are TGCGCCAGCAGTGATTGGGGGACAGGGGGATGCTACGAGCAGTACTTA. The chain employs TRBV10-2 and TRBJ2-7, with 11 positions matching TRBD1. The germline CDR1 and CDR2 sequences are WSHSY and SAAADI. This CDR3 contains 16 residues. V lost 3 bases, J lost 3 bases, and 7 bases stayed unmatched.

This clonotype has at least ten counts. This chain connects TRBV20-1 to TRBJ1-5; TRBD1 is a possible D gene (5 bases). The CDR3 covers 15 residues. V was trimmed by 3 bases and J by 0 bases, leaving 12 bases between them. Germline V gene sequence: CDR1 DFQATT, CDR2 SNEGSKA (reference sequence). The CDR3 loop reads CSASPRGYSNQPQHF. The CDR3 DNA reads as TGCAGTGCTAGTCCCCGGGGCTATAGCAATCAGCCCCAGCATTTT.

This clonotype occurred many times. The chain carries TRBV12-3 or TRBV12-4 and TRBJ2-5, with 14 bases aligning to TRBD2. The CDR3 length is 16 residues. V shed 6 bases and J 2 bases; nucleotides not matched to a gene: 5. The CDR3 DNA is TGTGCCAGCAGCCGAGGACTAGCGGGGGGTCAAGAGACCCAGTACTTC. This encodes CASSRGLAGGQETQYF.

The genes are TRBV29-1 and TRBJ2-5; 8 positions agree with TRBD2. J was trimmed by 9 bases and V by 8 bases; bases with no gene match: 14. Germline lookup yields CDR1 SQVTM and CDR2 ANQGSEA. CDR3 length equals 13 residues. The CDR3 DNA follows: TGCAGCATTGCTTGGGGGTCGCGGGAGGCCCAGTACTTC. It is translated as CSIAWGSREAQYF.

In this sample, this clonotype turned up once. The CDR3 carries no conserved terminal phenylalanine or tryptophan, so it likely arises from a read error. The DNA is left out, because the CDR3 cannot be placed on it with certainty; the CDR3 is given as TCRdb lists it. V usage is TRBV11-3 and J usage is TRBJ2-2; the table assigns TRBD2, which was not confirmed against the DNA. Germline loops: CDR1 SGHNT, CDR2 YENEEA. Termini included, the CDR3 measures 15 amino acids. This CDR3 is CANSFSGVATGELSS.

Comment on this clonotype: In this CDR3 the conserved last residue, phenylalanine or tryptophan, is missing, so a read error is likely. The chain couples TRBV6-5 to TRBJ1-2, with D perhaps TRBD1 (5 bases). CDR1 is MNHEY and CDR2 is SVGAGI in the germline V gene. Trimming pared 7 bases from V and 2 bases from J, leaving 17 bases between. The CDR3 spans 15 residues. The CDR3 bases are TGTGCCAGCATGGGGGGGACGATGATGAACTATGGCTACACCCTC. Its protein is CASMGGTMMNYGYTL.

The CDR3 DNA reads as TGTGCCAGCAAAGGACAGTGCGATGCAGATACGCAGTATTTT. Encoded protein: CASKGQCDADTQYF. The chain uses TRBV6-5 and TRBJ2-3; a weak D match, TRBD1 (6 bases). The CDR3 runs to 14 residues. The germline CDR1 and CDR2 sequences are MNHEY and SVGAGI. V was shortened by 7 bases and J by 4 bases, with 15 bases between the two germline ends.

This clonotype occurred many times. The rearrangement uses TRBV13 and TRBJ2-3, with 8 bases matching TRBD2. The CDR3 extends over 14 amino acids. Germline V gene data show CDR1 as PRHDT and CDR2 as FYEKMQ (reference sequence). With 8 bases clipped from V and 7 bases from J, the junction kept 11 bases outside the gene matches. The CDR3 sequence: CASEVAGKSNTQYF. CDR3 nucleotide sequence: TGTGCCAGCGAGGTAGCGGGAAAGTCGAATACGCAGTATTTT.

Regarding this clonotype: The final CDR3 position lacks the conserved phenylalanine or tryptophan, pointing to a likely read error. V and J are TRBV11-2 and TRBJ2-3; D ambiguous. The CDR3 loop spans 12 amino acids. The germline CDR1 and CDR2 sequences are SGHAT and FQNNGV. CDR3 residues: CASRRGSDKQYY. In nucleotides, the CDR3 is TGTGCCAGCAGGAGAGGTTCGGATAAGCAGTATTAT.

The rearrangement links TRBV6-5 to TRBJ2-1, with a weak D call TRBD1 (5 bases). The germline V gene encodes CDR1 MNHEY and CDR2 SVGAGI. CDR3 length: 15 amino acids. Trimming left V 3 bases short and J 4 bases short, with 13 bases between. Here the CDR3 reads CASSYTDSRYNEQFF. The CDR3 nucleotides are TGTGCCAGCAGTTATACCGACAGCAGATACAATGAGCAGTTCTTC.

This clonotype appeared a few times. A much larger clone differs from this one at a single base, so this may be a read error. The chain employs TRBV4-1 and TRBJ2-3; tentatively, D is TRBD1 (7 bases). There are 16 residues in the CDR3. Germline V gene data show CDR1 as MGHRA and CDR2 as YSYEKL. The CDR3 sequence is CTSSVTEGAGTDTQYF. The CDR3 DNA sequence: TGCACCAGCAGCGTTACGGAGGGGGCAGGTACAGATACGCAGTATTTT.

This clonotype occurred a few times. Sequence at one end of the junction differs from germline and may be a read error. The V call is TRBV12-3 or TRBV12-4, the J call TRBJ1-4; 7 bases agree with TRBD1. This CDR3 spans 15 amino acids. In nucleotides, the CDR3 is TGTGCCGGCAGACGTACGACAGGGCTTAATGAAAAACTGTTTTTT. Translating gives CAGRRTTGLNEKLFF.

This clonotype showed up many times. The V gene is TRBV5-6, the J gene TRBJ2-1; D remains ambiguous. Germline V gene lookup returns CDR1 SGHDT and CDR2 YYEEEE. This CDR3 comprises 12 residues. V was clipped by 1 base and J by 6 bases, with 5 bases between them. CDR3 loop: CASSLRVNEQFF. As DNA, the CDR3 is TGTGCCAGCAGCTTGCGGGTCAATGAGCAGTTCTTC.

There are a few counts of this clonotype. The germline gene is not matched at one end of the junction; a read error may be the cause. The rearrangement uses TRBV6-6 and TRBJ2-3; D call uncertain. CDR1 is MNHNY and CDR2 is SVGAGI in the germline V gene (reference sequence). The length of the CDR3 is 17 residues. The CDR3 loop is CANSYGEDSFYTDTQYF. CDR3 coding DNA: TGTGCCAACAGTTACGGTGAGGATAGTTTCTACACAGATACGCAGTATTTT.